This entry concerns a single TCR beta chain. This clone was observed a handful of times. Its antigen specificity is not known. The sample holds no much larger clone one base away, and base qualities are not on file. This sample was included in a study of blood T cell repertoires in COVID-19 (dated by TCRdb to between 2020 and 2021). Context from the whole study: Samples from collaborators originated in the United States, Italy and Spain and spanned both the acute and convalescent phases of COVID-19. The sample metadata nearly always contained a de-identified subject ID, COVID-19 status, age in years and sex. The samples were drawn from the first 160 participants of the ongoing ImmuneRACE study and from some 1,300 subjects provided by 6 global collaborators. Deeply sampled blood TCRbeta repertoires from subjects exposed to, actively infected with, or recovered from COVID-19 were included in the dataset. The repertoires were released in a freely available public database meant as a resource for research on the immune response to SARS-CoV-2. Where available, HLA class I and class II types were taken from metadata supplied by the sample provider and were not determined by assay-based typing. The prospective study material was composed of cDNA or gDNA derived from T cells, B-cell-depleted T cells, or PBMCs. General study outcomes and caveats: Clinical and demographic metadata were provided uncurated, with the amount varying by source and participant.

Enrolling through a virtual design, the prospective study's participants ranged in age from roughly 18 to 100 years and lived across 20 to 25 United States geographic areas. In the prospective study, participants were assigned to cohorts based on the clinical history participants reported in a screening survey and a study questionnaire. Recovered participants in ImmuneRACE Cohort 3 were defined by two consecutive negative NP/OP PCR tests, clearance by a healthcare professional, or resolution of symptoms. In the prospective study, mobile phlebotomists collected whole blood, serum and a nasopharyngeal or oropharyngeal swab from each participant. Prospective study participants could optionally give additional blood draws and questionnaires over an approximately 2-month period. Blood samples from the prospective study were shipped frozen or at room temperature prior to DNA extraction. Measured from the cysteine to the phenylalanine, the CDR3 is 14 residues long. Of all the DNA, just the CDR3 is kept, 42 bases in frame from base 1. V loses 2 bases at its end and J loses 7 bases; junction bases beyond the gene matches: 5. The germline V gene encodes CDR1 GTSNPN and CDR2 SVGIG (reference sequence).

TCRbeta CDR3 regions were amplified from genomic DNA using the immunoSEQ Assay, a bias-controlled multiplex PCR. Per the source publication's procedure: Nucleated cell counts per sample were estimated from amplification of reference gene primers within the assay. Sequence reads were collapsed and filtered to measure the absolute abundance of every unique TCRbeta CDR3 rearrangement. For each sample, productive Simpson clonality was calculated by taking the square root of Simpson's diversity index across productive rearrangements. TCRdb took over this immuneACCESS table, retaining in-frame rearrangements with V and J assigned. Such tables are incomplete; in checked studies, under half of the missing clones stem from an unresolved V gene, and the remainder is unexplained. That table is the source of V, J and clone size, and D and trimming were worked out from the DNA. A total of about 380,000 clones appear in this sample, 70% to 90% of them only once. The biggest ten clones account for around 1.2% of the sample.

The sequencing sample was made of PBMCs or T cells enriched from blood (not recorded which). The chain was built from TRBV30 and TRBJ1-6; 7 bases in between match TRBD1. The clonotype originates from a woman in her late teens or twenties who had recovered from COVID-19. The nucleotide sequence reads TGTGCCTGGAGTAGGGACAGCCGCAATTCACCCCTCCACTTT. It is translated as CAWSRDSRNSPLHF.